Below are 11 T cell receptor beta chains sequenced from a single sample in a study of cytomegalovirus exposure and HLA in healthy donors. The PCR ran on 60 Vbeta and 13 Jbeta primers. The repertoire was sequenced with immunoSEQ multiplex PCR; TCRdb's copy has only in-frame clones and lacks some. The sample holds about 150,000 clones, about 80% seen once. The specimen sequenced was PBMCs. All receptors derive from a man aged 35-49 years in good health and CMV-seronegative.

The rearrangement joins TRBV27 to TRBJ2-7; D might be TRBD1 (6 bases). V lost 8 bases and J lost 4, with 24 bases in between. The CDR3 is 16 residues long. Germline CDR1 is MNHEY and CDR2 is SMNVEV (reference sequence). The CDR3 DNA is TGTGCCAGCCCGATAGGACAGACGACTCACCTATACGAGCAGTACTTC. Translated, it gives CASPIGQTTHLYEQYF.

The chain carries TRBV28 and TRBJ1-5; 7 bases agree with TRBD1. The trim removed 4 bases at V and 7 bases at J, leaving 19 bases unmatched. The CDR3 covers 18 residues. CDR1 and CDR2 (germline): MDHEN, SYDVKM. DNA of the CDR3: TGTGCCAGCAGTTCCTCGACAGGGCAAGGGAGGTATCAGCAGCCCCAGCATTTT. It specifies CASSSSTGQGRYQQPQHF. The entire variable domain, with the rest obtained from reference TRBV28 and TRBJ1-5, is as follows: DVKVTQSSRYLVKRTGEKVFLECVQDMDHENMFWYRQDPGLGLRLIYFSYDVKMKEKGDIPEGYSVSREKKERFSLILESASTNQTSMYLCASSSSTGQGRYQQPQHFGDGTRLSIL.

This chain links TRBV19 with TRBJ1-1, with D possibly TRBD1 on 6 matching bases. The CDR3 runs 17 residues. Germline lookup yields CDR1 LNHDA and CDR2 SQIVND (reference sequence). The V and J ends lost 4 bases and 8 bases respectively, with 26 bases between them. The CDR3 nucleotides are TGTGCCAGTAGTACCCCTTTTGGGGGGGCGGTCTTATCCGAAGCTTTCTTT. It is translated as CASSTPFGGAVLSEAFF.

The J gene is TRBJ1-2, the V gene TRBV28; tentatively, D is TRBD1 (6 bases). The CDR3 loop spans 14 amino acids. The V gene lost 5 bases and the J gene lost 4 bases, with 14 bases spanning the gap. Germline lookup yields CDR1 MDHEN and CDR2 SYDVKM. CDR3 sequence: CASSRGTGLYGYTF. The CDR3 bases are TGTGCCAGCAGTAGGGGGACGGGTCTCTATGGCTACACCTTC.

The CDR3 sequence: CASSYLGQGGETQYF. CDR3 nucleotides: TGTGCCAGCAGTTATCTTGGACAGGGCGGAGAGACCCAGTACTTC. This chain joins TRBV28 and TRBJ2-5, with 8 positions matching TRBD1. Germline CDR1 reads MDHEN; CDR2 reads SYDVKM. The CDR3 has 15 residues. V gave up 4 bases and J gave up 4 bases; unmatched junction bases: 8.

V usage is TRBV30 and J usage is TRBJ2-5; no reliable D call. The better agreement between TRBJ2-7 and the DNA end casts doubt on the J call. CDR1 is GTSNPN, CDR2 SVGIG, per germline (reference sequence). The CDR3 loop spans 16 amino acids. This CDR3 is CAWSLKDLWGSYEQYF. The CDR3 nucleotides are TGTGCCTGGAGCCTAAAGGACCTTTGGGGCTCCTACGAGCAGTACTTC.

This chain links TRBV9 with TRBJ2-2, with 12 bases matching TRBD2. The germline V gene encodes CDR1 SGDLS and CDR2 YYNGEE. Unmatched junction bases numbered 3, after V lost 0 bases and J lost 3 bases. The CDR3 is 17 amino acids. This CDR3 is CASSVGLAGGDTGELFF. In DNA, the CDR3 is TGTGCCAGCAGCGTAGGGCTAGCGGGGGGGGACACCGGGGAGCTGTTTTTT. Complete variable domain (other parts from reference TRBV9 and TRBJ2-2): DSGVTQTPKHLITATGQRVTLRCSPRSGDLSVYWYQQSLDQGLQFLIQYYNGEERAKGNILERFSAQQFPDLHSELNLSSLELGDSALYFCASSVGLAGGDTGELFFGEGSRLTVL.

This clone was observed once. V is TRBV10-1 and J is TRBJ2-7; 9 positions agree with TRBD1. Germline V gene sequence: CDR1 WNHNN, CDR2 SYGVQD (reference sequence). This CDR3 has 20 residues. V was pared by 0 bases and J by 0 bases, with 15 bases of the junction left unmatched. In DNA, the CDR3 is TGCGCCAGCAGTGAGTCACAGACAGGGGGTTCATCTTCTGGCTCCTACGAGCAGTACTTC. Translation gives CASSESQTGGSSSGSYEQYF.

The rearrangement links TRBV10-1 to TRBJ2-3, with D maybe TRBD1 (5 bases). The V gene's germline CDR1 is WNHNN and CDR2 SYGVQD (reference sequence). The CDR3 is 15 residues long. Trimming removed 2 bases from V and 0 bases from J, with 9 bases in between. CDR3 sequence: CASSEDSPSTDTQYF. The CDR3 nucleotides read TGCGCCAGCAGTGAGGACAGTCCTAGCACAGATACGCAGTATTTT.

The CDR3 bases are TGTGCCAGCAGCCTCAAAGGACGGGAGAACACAGATACGCAGTATTTT. It specifies CASSLKGRENTDTQYF. The chain recombines TRBV5-6 with TRBJ2-3; perhaps TRBD2 as D (6 bases). The CDR3 is 16 amino acids. Germline CDR1 and CDR2: SGHDT and YYEEEE. V lost 4 bases to trimming and J lost 2 bases, with 17 bases between them.

Only a few counts were recorded for this clone. V and J are TRBV6-1 and TRBJ2-6, with TRBD1 as a possible D gene (6 bases). Germline V CDR1 and CDR2: MNHNS, SASEGT. The germline V and J ends were trimmed by 8 bases and 0 bases, with 8 bases remaining between them. The CDR3 covers 14 residues. The CDR3 coding sequence is TGTGCCAGCGACAGGCGCTCTGGGGCCAACGTCCTGACTTTC. Amino acids: CASDRRSGANVLTF.